The entry below gives a single T cell receptor (beta chain) sequence along with its context. Participants came from roughly 23 US areas, aged about 18 to 100 years. This entry comes from a study of blood T cell repertoires in COVID-19. Study overall: There were acute and convalescent COVID-19 samples, and they came from the United States, Italy and Spain. Sources were T cells, B-cell-depleted T cells, or PBMCs; the material itself was cDNA or gDNA.

Authors' processing steps: Amplified reference gene primers provided the basis for estimating nucleated cell counts. Profiling relied on immunoSEQ multiplex PCR, and the TCRdb table lists in-frame clones only, not all of them. D and trimming come from the DNA, and the V and J calls and clone size come from that table. The repertoire has roughly 220,000 clones, around 88% of them found once; the top ten carry roughly 14%. Between the trimmed V and J ends, which lost 0 bases and 1 base, there was a span of 9 bases. The CDR3 extends over 15 amino acids. The germline gives CDR1 MNHEY, CDR2 SVGEGT. Source material: PBMCs or T cells enriched from blood (not recorded which). The receptor comes from a woman aged 45-59 years with acute COVID-19. The rearrangement joins TRBV6-2 or TRBV6-3 to TRBJ2-5, with D possibly matching TRBD2 (5 bases). The CDR3 bases are TGTGCCAGCAGTTACTCGAGGGCAGTCCAAGAGACCCAGTACTTC. This encodes CASSYSRAVQETQYF.